This T cell receptor beta chain was obtained from a study of cytomegalovirus exposure and HLA in healthy donors. The PCR used 60 Vbeta and 13 Jbeta primers. Measured with immunoSEQ multiplex PCR; TCRdb has only the in-frame clones, and not every one. The repertoire holds tens of thousands of clones, with roughly two thirds as singletons. Germline CDR1 SGHTA, CDR2 FQGNSA. The CDR3 is 14 amino acids. V was clipped by 2 bases and J by 5 bases, with 13 bases between them. This clonotype originated in a man aged 45-65 years in good health and CMV-seronegative. This chain uses TRBV7-2 with TRBJ2-7; D uncertain. The sequenced sample was PBMCs. The CDR3 nucleotides read TGTGCCAGCAGCTTAAGTCCGGGTTCCCACGAGCAGTACTTC. This codes for CASSLSPGSHEQYF.